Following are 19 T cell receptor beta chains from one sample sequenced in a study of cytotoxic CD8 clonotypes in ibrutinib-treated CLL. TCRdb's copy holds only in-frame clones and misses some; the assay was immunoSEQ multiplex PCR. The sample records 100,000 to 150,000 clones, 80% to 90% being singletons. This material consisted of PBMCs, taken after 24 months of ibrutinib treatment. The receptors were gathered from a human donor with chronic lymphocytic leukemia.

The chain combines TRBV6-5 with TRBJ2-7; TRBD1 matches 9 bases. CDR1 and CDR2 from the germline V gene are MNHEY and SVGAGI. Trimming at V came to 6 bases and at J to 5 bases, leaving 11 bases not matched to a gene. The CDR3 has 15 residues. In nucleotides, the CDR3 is TGTGCCAGCAGGAATACAGGGGGCCTGTCCCACGAGCAGTACTTC. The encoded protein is CASRNTGGLSHEQYF.

CDR3 amino acids: CASSDGTGLMNTEAFF. For the CDR3, the DNA is TGTGCCAGCAGTGATGGGACAGGGCTCATGAACACTGAAGCTTTCTTT. The chain recombines TRBV6-4 with TRBJ1-1, with 9 bases aligning to TRBD1. This CDR3 is 16 amino acids long. V lost 3 bases and J lost 0; bases outside the gene matches: 5. Looked up from germline, CDR1 is MRHNA and CDR2 is SNTAGT.

The CDR3 DNA reads TGTGCCAGCAGTGAATTAGGTGGTCCCAGGGCGACCCAGTACTTC. Encoded protein: CASSELGGPRATQYF. The rearrangement uses TRBV6-1 and TRBJ2-5, with D tentatively TRBD1 (5 bases). CDR3 length: 15 amino acids. The germline CDR1 and CDR2 sequences are MNHNS and SASEGT. V was clipped by 2 bases and J by 7 bases, with 17 bases between them.

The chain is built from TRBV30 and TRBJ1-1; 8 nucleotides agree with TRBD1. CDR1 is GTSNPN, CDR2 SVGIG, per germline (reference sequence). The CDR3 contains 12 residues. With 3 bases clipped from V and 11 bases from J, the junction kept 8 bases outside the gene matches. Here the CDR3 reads CAWRGRGLRAFF. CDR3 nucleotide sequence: TGTGCCTGGAGGGGCAGGGGGCTTCGGGCTTTCTTT.

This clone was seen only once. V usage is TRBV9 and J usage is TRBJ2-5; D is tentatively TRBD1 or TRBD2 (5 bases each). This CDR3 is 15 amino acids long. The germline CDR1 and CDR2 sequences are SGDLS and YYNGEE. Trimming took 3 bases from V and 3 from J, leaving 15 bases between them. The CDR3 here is CASSASTGGKETQYF. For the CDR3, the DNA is TGTGCCAGCAGCGCCTCGACTGGGGGTAAAGAGACCCAGTACTTC.

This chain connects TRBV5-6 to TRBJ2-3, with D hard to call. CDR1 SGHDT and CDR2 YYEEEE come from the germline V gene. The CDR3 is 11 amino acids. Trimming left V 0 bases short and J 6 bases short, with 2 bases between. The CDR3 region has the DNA TGTGCCAGCAGCTTGGGTGATACGCAGTATTTT. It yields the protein CASSLGDTQYF.

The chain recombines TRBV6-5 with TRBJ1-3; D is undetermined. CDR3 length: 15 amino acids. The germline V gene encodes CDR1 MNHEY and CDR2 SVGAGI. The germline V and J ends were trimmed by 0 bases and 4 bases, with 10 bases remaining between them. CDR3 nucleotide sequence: TGTGCCAGCAGTTACTCAGTAGGGAGCGGAAACACCATATATTTT. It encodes CASSYSVGSGNTIYF.

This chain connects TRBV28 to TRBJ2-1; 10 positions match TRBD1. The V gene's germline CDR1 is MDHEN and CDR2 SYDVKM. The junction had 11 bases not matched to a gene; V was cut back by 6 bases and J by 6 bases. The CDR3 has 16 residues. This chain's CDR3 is CASSQTRTGGGNEQFF. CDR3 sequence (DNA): TGTGCCAGCAGCCAGACCAGGACAGGGGGAGGCAATGAGCAGTTCTTC.

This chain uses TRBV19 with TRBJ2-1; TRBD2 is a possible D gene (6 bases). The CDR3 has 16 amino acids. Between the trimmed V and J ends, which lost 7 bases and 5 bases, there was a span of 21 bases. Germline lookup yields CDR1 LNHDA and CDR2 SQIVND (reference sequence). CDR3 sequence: CASTRGWASENNEQFF. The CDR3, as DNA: TGTGCCAGTACCCGGGGGTGGGCTAGCGAAAACAATGAGCAGTTCTTC.

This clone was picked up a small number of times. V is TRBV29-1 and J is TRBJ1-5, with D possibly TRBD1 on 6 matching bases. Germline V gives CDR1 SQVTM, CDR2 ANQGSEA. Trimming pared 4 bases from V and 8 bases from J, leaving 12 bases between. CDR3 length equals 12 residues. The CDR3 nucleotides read TGCAGCGTTGGAACGGCAGGGGAGCCCCAGCATTTT. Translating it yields CSVGTAGEPQHF.

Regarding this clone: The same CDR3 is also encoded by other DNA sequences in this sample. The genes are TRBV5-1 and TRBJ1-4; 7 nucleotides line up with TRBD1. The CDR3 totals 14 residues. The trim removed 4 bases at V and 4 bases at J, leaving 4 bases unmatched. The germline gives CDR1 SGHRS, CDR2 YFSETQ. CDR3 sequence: CASSPDRVNEKLFF. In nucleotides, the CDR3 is TGCGCCAGCAGCCCCGACAGGGTTAATGAAAAACTGTTTTTT.

The CDR3 region is CASSLTRTDTQYF. The DNA of the CDR3 is TGTGCCAGCAGTTTGACCCGCACAGATACGCAGTATTTT. This chain links TRBV6-6 with TRBJ2-3; no clear D gene. Germline V gene data show CDR1 as MNHNY and CDR2 as SVGAGI (reference sequence). V dropped 4 bases and J dropped 1 base, with 6 bases sitting between them. The CDR3 length is 13 residues.

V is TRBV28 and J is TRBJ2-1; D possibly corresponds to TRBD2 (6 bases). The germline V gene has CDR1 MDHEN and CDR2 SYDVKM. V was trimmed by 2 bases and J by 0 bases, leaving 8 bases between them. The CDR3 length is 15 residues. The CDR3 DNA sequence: TGTGCCAGCAGTTTAGGGGGGACCTCCTACAATGAGCAGTTCTTC. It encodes CASSLGGTSYNEQFF. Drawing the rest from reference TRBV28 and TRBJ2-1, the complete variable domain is DVKVTQSSRYLVKRTGEKVFLECVQDMDHENMFWYRQDPGLGLRLIYFSYDVKMKEKGDIPEGYSVSREKKERFSLILESASTNQTSMYLCASSLGGTSYNEQFFGPGTRLTVL.

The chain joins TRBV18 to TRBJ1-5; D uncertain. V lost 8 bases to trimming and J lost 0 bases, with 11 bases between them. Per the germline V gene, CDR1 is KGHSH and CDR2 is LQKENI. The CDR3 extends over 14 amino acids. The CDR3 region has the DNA TGTGCCAGCCGTGCCATCTATAGCAATCAGCCCCAGCATTTT. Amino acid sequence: CASRAIYSNQPQHF.

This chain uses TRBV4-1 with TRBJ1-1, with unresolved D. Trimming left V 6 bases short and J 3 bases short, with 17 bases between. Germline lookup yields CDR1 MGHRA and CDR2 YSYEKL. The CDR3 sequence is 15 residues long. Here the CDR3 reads CASSSPSRQYTEAFF. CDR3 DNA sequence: TGCGCCAGCAGTTCCCCGAGCCGACAATACACTGAAGCTTTCTTT.

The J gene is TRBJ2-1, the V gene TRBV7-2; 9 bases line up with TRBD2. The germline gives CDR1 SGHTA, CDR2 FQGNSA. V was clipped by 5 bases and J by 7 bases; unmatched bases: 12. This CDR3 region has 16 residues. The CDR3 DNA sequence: TGTGCCAGCAGCCCCAGGTCTGCGGGGGGGCTTAATGAGCAGTTCTTC. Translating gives CASSPRSAGGLNEQFF. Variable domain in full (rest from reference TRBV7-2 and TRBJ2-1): GAGVSQSPSNKVTEKGKDVELRCDPISGHTALYWYRQSLGQGLEFLIYFQGNSAPDKSGLPSDRFSAERTGGSVSTLTIQRTQQEDSAVYLCASSPRSAGGLNEQFFGPGTRLTVL.

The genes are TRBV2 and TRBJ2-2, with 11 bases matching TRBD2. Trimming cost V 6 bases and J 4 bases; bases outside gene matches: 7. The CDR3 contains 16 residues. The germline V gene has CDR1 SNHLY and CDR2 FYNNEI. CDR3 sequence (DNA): TGTGCCAGCAGGGCTCGACTAGCGGGACCCACCGGGGAGCTGTTTTTT. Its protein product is CASRARLAGPTGELFF.

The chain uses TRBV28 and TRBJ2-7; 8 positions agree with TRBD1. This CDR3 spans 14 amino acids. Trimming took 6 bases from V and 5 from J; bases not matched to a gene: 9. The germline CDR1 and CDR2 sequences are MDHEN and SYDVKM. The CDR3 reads CASSENRGFDEQYF. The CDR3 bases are TGTGCCAGCAGCGAAAACAGGGGGTTCGACGAGCAGTACTTC.

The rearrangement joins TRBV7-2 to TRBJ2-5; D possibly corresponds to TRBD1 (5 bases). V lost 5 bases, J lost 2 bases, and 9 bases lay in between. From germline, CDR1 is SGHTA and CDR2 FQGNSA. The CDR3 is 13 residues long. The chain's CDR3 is CASSPGQQETQYF. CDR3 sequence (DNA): TGTGCCAGCAGCCCCGGACAACAAGAGACCCAGTACTTC.